This T cell receptor beta chain was documented in a study of CD4+ T cells in melanoma. Only in-frame clones appear in the TCRdb table, and some are missing; sequencing was by immunoSEQ multiplex PCR. This sample has about 140,000 clones; approximately 91% occur once, and the top ten carry 1.5%. The receptor comes from a human donor with melanoma.

This CDR3 is CASSEIDSHTQYF. For the CDR3, the DNA is TGTGCCAGCAGTGAAATAGATTCCCATACGCAGTATTTT. The V gene is TRBV6-1, the J gene TRBJ2-3; D gene uncertain. V lost 2 bases and J lost 7, with 10 bases in between. Germline lookup yields CDR1 MNHNS and CDR2 SASEGT. CDR3 length: 13 amino acids.